Sequencing of this T cell receptor beta chain was carried out in a study of blood T cell repertoires in COVID-19. In the study overall: Specimens from acute and convalescent COVID-19 originated in the United States, Italy and Spain.

The CDR3 runs 16 residues. Germline CDR1 SGHAT, CDR2 FQNNGV. The J segment lost 3 bases and the V segment lost 5 bases, leaving 5 bases of the junction unmatched. Authors' data handling: Reference gene primer amplification gave estimated nucleated cell counts. Measured with immunoSEQ multiplex PCR; TCRdb has only the in-frame clones, and not every one. D and trimming come from the DNA, and the V and J calls and clone size come from that table. This sample has 160,000 or so clones; about 81% occur once, and the top ten carry approximately 11%. Comments on this clone: Within the sample, other DNA sequences also encode this same CDR3.

This chain links TRBV11-2 with TRBJ2-1; 12 nucleotides align to TRBD2. Sequencing input: peripheral blood. The TCR comes from a man between 60 and 75 years old with active or convalescent COVID-19. CDR3 sequence (DNA): TGTGCCAGCAGCGCCCGACTAGCGGGGGTCTACAATGAGCAGTTCTTC. It is translated as CASSARLAGVYNEQFF.